Presented here are 9 T cell receptor beta chains from one specimen sequenced in a study of T cell repertoires in cytomegalovirus infection. TCRdb reprocessed the reads via MiXCR and lists one record per CDR3 protein. Here the sample spans about 900,000 distinct CDR3 sequences, about a third being singletons. Their specific antigens are unknown. Sequencing used cultured CD8+ T cells from PBMCs, obtained from culture after CMV antigen stimulation. The receptors originated from a human donor in good health (CMV status not recorded). Some clones in this sample may be carry-over from other donors' samples.

J is TRBJ2-3 and V is TRBV6-1, with 9 bases fitting TRBD2. Per germline, CDR1 MNHNS and CDR2 SASEGT. With 5 bases clipped from V and 5 bases from J, the junction kept 11 bases outside the gene matches. CDR3 length: 16 residues. The CDR3 coding sequence is TGTGCCAGCAGTCCCCTAGCGGGGAGTCAAGGAGATACGCAGTATTTT. Its protein product is CASSPLAGSQGDTQYF.

This chain links TRBV19 with TRBJ2-7, with TRBD1 matching over 8 bases. This CDR3 spans 14 amino acids. The V gene end was trimmed by 3 bases and the J gene end by 5 bases; junction bases not matched to a gene: 6. CDR1 and CDR2 (germline): LNHDA, SQIVND (reference sequence). CDR3 in amino acids: CASSIGQGSNEQYF. The CDR3, as DNA: TGTGCCAGTAGTATTGGACAGGGTTCCAACGAGCAGTACTTC.

The J gene is TRBJ2-5, the V gene TRBV6-8, with no clear D. V dropped 5 bases and J dropped 7 bases, with 17 bases sitting between them. Germline V gene data show CDR1 as MNHGY and CDR2 as SAAAGT. The CDR3 runs to 14 residues. The CDR3 sequence is CASSLELEEGTQYF. The CDR3 nucleotides read TGTGCCAGCAGTCTCGAATTGGAAGAAGGGACCCAGTACTTC.

This chain connects TRBV4-1 to TRBJ1-1; D is undetermined. Per germline, CDR1 MGHRA and CDR2 YSYEKL. V lost 0 bases to trimming and J lost 0 bases, with 14 bases between them. The CDR3 contains 17 residues. This CDR3 is CASSQDRKDSMNTEAFF. DNA of the CDR3: TGCGCCAGCAGCCAAGATAGGAAGGATTCAATGAACACTGAAGCTTTCTTT.

The genes are TRBV12-3 or TRBV12-4 and TRBJ2-5; 7 nucleotides match TRBD1. V dropped 5 bases and J dropped 5; count of bases not matched to a gene: 8. The CDR3 has 14 amino acids. The CDR3 nucleotides read TGTGCCAGCAGTCCCGGACAGGATCGGGAGACCCAGTACTTC. Its translation is CASSPGQDRETQYF.

A remark on this clonotype: One end of the junction is discordant with germline, which a read error may explain. The V call is TRBV7-8, the J call TRBJ1-6, with D tentatively TRBD1 (5 bases). CDR3 size: 18 residues. Germline assignment: CDR1 SGHVS and CDR2 FQNEAQ. CDR3 DNA sequence: TGTGTCAGCAGCTTAGAGGCCGGGGGAAGCTCCTATAATTCACCCCTCCACTTT. Amino acid sequence: CVSSLEAGGSSYNSPLHF.

The rearrangement links TRBV6-1 to TRBJ2-3; D unclear. The CDR3 has 17 residues. Between the trimmed V and J ends, which lost 3 bases and 0 bases, there was a span of 16 bases. CDR1 and CDR2 (germline): MNHNS, SASEGT. In DNA, the CDR3 is TGTGCCAGCAGTGAGACGACGACACGAACTAGCACAGATACGCAGTATTTT. It codes for CASSETTTRTSTDTQYF.

Note on this clonotype: This may arise from a read error, as a much more abundant clone is one base away. The rearrangement joins TRBV12-3 or TRBV12-4 to TRBJ2-3, with D maybe TRBD1 (6 bases). The CDR3 contains 14 residues. CDR3 DNA sequence: TGTGTCAGCAGTTTTACAGGGAGCACAGATACGCAGTATTTT. Its translation: CVSSFTGSTDTQYF.

This clonotype occurred a few times. The chain links TRBV27 to TRBJ1-2; D is undetermined. The CDR3 is 13 amino acids. V lost 5 bases to trimming and J lost 8 bases, with 15 bases between them. Germline V lookup: CDR1 MNHEY, CDR2 SMNVEV (reference sequence). This CDR3 is CASSLGLTGGYTF. CDR3 nucleotide sequence: TGTGCCAGCAGTCTTGGGCTCACGGGAGGCTACACCTTC.